Listed here are 16 T cell receptor beta chains from one sample, sequenced in a study of blood T cell repertoires in COVID-19 (TCRdb year 2020). Receptor libraries were prepared by the immunoSEQ multiplex PCR assay. Entries here come from immuneACCESS through TCRdb and include only in-frame sequences with V and J called. Some clones fail to appear in such tables; in the studies checked, an unresolved V gene covers under half of the shortfall, and the cause of the remainder is unknown. The sample has more than 300,000 clones on record, roughly 85% of them singletons. The top ten clones comprise 4.5% to 7% of the sample. The sequencing input was PBMCs or T cells enriched from blood (not recorded which). Source of these receptors: a woman aged 25 to 39 who had recovered from COVID-19.

This chain joins TRBV6-5 and TRBJ1-4; D unclear. Germline-derived CDR1 and CDR2 are MNHEY and SVGAGI. CDR3 length: 15 amino acids. V shed 7 bases and J shed 7 bases, with 19 bases lying between them. Written as DNA, the CDR3 is TGTGCCAGCAAGAAATCCTCGGGGATAGGTGAAAAACTGTTTTTT. Translation: CASKKSSGIGEKLFF.

This sequence joins TRBV18 and TRBJ2-7; TRBD1 matches at 9 bases. The CDR3 is 15 residues long. V gave up 6 bases and J gave up 6 bases; unmatched junction bases: 12. CDR1 is KGHSH, CDR2 LQKENI, per germline. The CDR3 loop is CASSTGTGTLSEQYF. For the CDR3, the DNA is TGTGCCAGCTCTACCGGGACAGGGACGCTTAGCGAGCAGTACTTC.

The chain has TRBV5-5 and TRBJ2-2; the D is unclear. Germline CDR1 SGHKS, CDR2 YYEKEE (reference sequence). This CDR3 comprises 15 residues. V lost 1 base and J 3 bases, leaving 10 bases between the germline ends. For the CDR3, the DNA is TGTGCCAGCAGCTTGCTTTCTTCGGACACCGGGGAGCTGTTTTTT. Protein sequence: CASSLLSSDTGELFF.

The chain uses TRBV19 and TRBJ1-5, with TRBD1 as a possible D gene (6 bases). Germline V gene sequence: CDR1 LNHDA, CDR2 SQIVND (reference sequence). V lost 3 bases and J lost 7, with 7 bases in between. The CDR3 is 12 residues long. CDR3 residues: CASSIGQQPQHF. The CDR3 coding sequence is TGTGCCAGTAGTATCGGACAGCAGCCCCAGCATTTT.

The chain joins TRBV30 to TRBJ1-3; D uncertain. There are 13 residues in the CDR3. Germline assignment: CDR1 GTSNPN and CDR2 SVGIG (reference sequence). V dropped 6 bases and J dropped 2 bases, with 11 bases sitting between them. The CDR3 DNA reads TGTGCCTGTGCGCCGATCCCTGGAAACACCATATATTTT. This codes for CACAPIPGNTIYF. Complete variable domain (other parts from reference TRBV30 and TRBJ1-3): SQTIHQWPATLVQPVGSPLSLECTVEGTSNPNLYWYRQAAGRGLQLLFYSVGIGQISSEVPQNLSASRPQDRQFILSSKKLLLSDSGFYLCACAPIPGNTIYFGEGSWLTVV.

The chain has TRBV7-8 and TRBJ1-5, with TRBD1 matching over 8 bases. The CDR3 runs to 15 residues. CDR1 is SGHVS, CDR2 FQNEAQ, per germline. The V gene end was trimmed by 1 base and the J gene end by 2 bases; junction bases not matched to a gene: 1. The CDR3, as DNA: TGTGCCAGCAGCTTAGTACAGGGGGGCAATCAGCCCCAGCATTTT. Translation: CASSLVQGGNQPQHF. The whole variable domain, filled in from reference TRBV7-8 and TRBJ1-5, reads GAGVSQSPRYKVAKRGQDVALRCDPISGHVSLFWYQQALGQGPEFLTYFQNEAQLDKSGLPSDRFFAERPEGSVSTLKIQRTQQEDSAVYLCASSLVQGGNQPQHFGDGTRLSIL.

The gene calls are TRBV3-1 (or the pseudogene TRBV3-2) and TRBJ1-2; D is possibly TRBD1 (5 bases). The germline V gene has CDR1 LGHDT and CDR2 YNNKEL (reference sequence). V lost 4 bases to trimming and J lost 4 bases, with 10 bases between them. The CDR3 spans 13 residues. Here the CDR3 reads CASSLGQFYGYTF. In nucleotides, the CDR3 is TGTGCCAGCAGCCTAGGACAATTCTATGGCTACACCTTC.

This clone showed up just a few times. V gene TRBV2 combines with J gene TRBJ2-2, with D perhaps matching TRBD2 (5 bases). V lost 7 bases to trimming and J lost 4 bases, with 19 bases between them. Per the germline V gene, CDR1 is SNHLY and CDR2 is FYNNEI. The CDR3 totals 16 residues. Written as DNA, the CDR3 is TGTGCCAGCACCCTGCCCCCTAGCTATCGCACCGGGGAGCTGTTTTTT. This codes for CASTLPPSYRTGELFF.

As regards this clone: The same CDR3 arises from other DNA sequences in this sample as well. V usage is TRBV18 and J usage is TRBJ1-4; D is uncertain. This CDR3 spans 16 amino acids. V gave up 2 bases and J gave up 0 bases, with 10 bases separating them. The germline CDR1 and CDR2 sequences are KGHSH and LQKENI. CDR3 nucleotide sequence: TGTGCCAGCTCACCATCCGGAACAGCAACTAATGAAAAACTGTTTTTT. Protein: CASSPSGTATNEKLFF.

This clone was seen only a few times. The rearrangement uses TRBV30 and TRBJ1-1; D perhaps matches TRBD1 (5 bases). With 4 bases removed from V and 10 bases from J, the gap between germline ends came to 19 bases. This CDR3 spans 13 amino acids. CDR1 and CDR2 from the germline V gene are GTSNPN and SVGIG (reference sequence). CDR3 DNA: TGTGCCTGGACCACACAGGAGGTCGGGGGAGCTTTCTTT. Residues: CAWTTQEVGGAFF.

The chain couples TRBV6-5 to TRBJ1-4; D is possibly TRBD1 (6 bases). The germline V gene encodes CDR1 MNHEY and CDR2 SVGAGI. CDR3 length: 15 amino acids. V was cut by 6 bases and J by 4 bases, with 15 bases left in between. The chain's CDR3 is CASRPMGGLNEKLFF. The CDR3 DNA is TGTGCCAGCAGACCCATGGGGGGGCTTAATGAAAAACTGTTTTTT.

The chain combines TRBV30 with TRBJ1-3; D gene unclear. The CDR3 consists of 14 residues. Germline V CDR1 and CDR2: GTSNPN, SVGIG (reference sequence). Trimming took off 0 bases at V and 0 bases at J, with 6 bases between the two ends. The CDR3 nucleotides are TGTGCCTGGAGTGTTGAGTCCTCTGGAAACACCATATATTTT. Translated, it gives CAWSVESSGNTIYF.

The CDR3 is CASSLEAIPGQPQHF. CDR3 nucleotide sequence: TGTGCCAGCAGCTTAGAGGCCATACCTGGTCAGCCCCAGCATTTT. The rearrangement uses TRBV11-2 and TRBJ1-5, with D unclear. V was trimmed by 0 bases and J by 6 bases, leaving 12 bases between them. The CDR3 contains 15 residues. In germline, CDR1 is SGHAT, CDR2 FQNNGV.

The V and J genes are TRBV19 and TRBJ1-2; maybe TRBD1 (5 bases). Trimming cost V 7 bases and J 4 bases, with 13 bases left between them. CDR1 and CDR2 from the germline V gene are LNHDA and SQIVND (reference sequence). The CDR3 consists of 13 residues. CDR3 coding DNA: TGTGCCAGTACCTCGACAGTACCCTATGGCTACACCTTC. Residues: CASTSTVPYGYTF.

J is TRBJ1-1 and V is TRBV4-3; 8 nucleotides line up with TRBD1. V lost 0 bases, J lost 10 bases, and 4 bases stayed unmatched. The CDR3 has 13 residues. The germline gives CDR1 LGHNA, CDR2 YSLEER. The CDR3 coding sequence is TGCGCCAGCAGCCAAGAGGGCCAGGGGGCAGCTTTCTTT. This codes for CASSQEGQGAAFF.

The CDR3 DNA is TGTGCCAGCAGCTCCGGGACTAGCTTCTCTCGTGAGCAGTTCTTC. Residues: CASSSGTSFSREQFF. The V call is TRBV3-1 (or the pseudogene TRBV3-2), the J call TRBJ2-1; 9 bases align to TRBD2. The junction had 11 bases not matched to a gene; V was cut back by 5 bases and J by 9 bases. CDR3 size: 15 residues. Germline CDR1 and CDR2: LGHDT and YNNKEL (reference sequence).